The 31 T cell receptor beta chains reported below all come from one sample, sequenced in a study of identical twins. TCRdb re-derived calls from the 5' RACE reads in MiXCR, one entry per CDR3 protein. The profile shows about 500,000 distinct CDR3 sequences, around 15% of them singletons. A further study also used this sample, focusing on yellow fever vaccine responses in identical twins.

Material for sequencing was CD4+ T cells sorted from blood. The receptors stem from a woman under 30 in good health.

This clonotype showed up just a few times. The V call is TRBV7-9, the J call TRBJ2-7; no definite D call. Trimming took 3 bases from V and 1 from J, leaving 10 bases between them. The germline gives CDR1 SEHNR, CDR2 FQNEAQ (reference sequence). The length of the CDR3 is 14 residues. Here the CDR3 reads CASSFSALSYEQYF. CDR3 coding DNA: TGTGCCAGCAGCTTCTCCGCACTGTCCTACGAGCAGTACTTC.

The gene calls are TRBV10-2 and TRBJ2-7; maybe TRBD1 (6 bases). The germline V gene encodes CDR1 WSHSY and CDR2 SAAADI. This CDR3 is 13 amino acids long. Trimming removed 7 bases from V and 3 bases from J, with 13 bases in between. CDR3 in DNA: TGCGCCAGCACTACAGGGACCAACTACGAGCAGTACTTC. It codes for CASTTGTNYEQYF.

This clonotype was counted only a few times. The chain has TRBV4-3 and TRBJ1-1; D may be TRBD1 (5 bases). This CDR3 comprises 13 residues. Germline V lookup: CDR1 LGHNA, CDR2 YSLEER. The V end was cut by 1 base, the J end by 7 bases, with 10 bases between. The CDR3 here is CASSQGYGGEAFF. DNA of the CDR3: TGCGCCAGCAGCCAAGGGTACGGGGGTGAAGCTTTCTTT.

This clonotype turned up a few times. This chain connects TRBV10-3 to TRBJ2-1; 9 nucleotides agree with TRBD2. The V segment lost 10 bases and the J segment 4 bases; nucleotides outside the gene matches: 17. CDR1 and CDR2 from the germline V gene are ENHRY and SYGVKD. The CDR3 covers 17 residues. In DNA form, the CDR3 reads TGTGCCACCCGACAGGGAATCCTAGCGGGGCTGTACAATGAGCAGTTCTTC. Protein product: CATRQGILAGLYNEQFF.

This clonotype was counted many times. The CDR3 region is CASSWGQYRTGELFF. The CDR3 coding sequence is TGTGCCAGCAGTTGGGGACAGTATCGCACCGGGGAGCTGTTTTTT. The V call is TRBV12-3 or TRBV12-4, the J call TRBJ2-2; TRBD1 agrees at 7 bases. The junction had 6 bases not matched to a gene; V was cut back by 4 bases and J by 4 bases. This CDR3 comprises 15 residues.

The V call is TRBV5-1, the J call TRBJ2-3; possible D gene TRBD2, 5 bases. Trimming shortened V by 3 bases and J by 6 bases, and 11 bases separated the two germline ends. In germline, CDR1 is SGHRS, CDR2 YFSETQ. This CDR3 comprises 13 residues. CDR3 sequence reads: CASSSTSSDTQYF. The CDR3 nucleotides read TGCGCCAGCAGCTCGACCTCTAGCGATACGCAGTATTTT.

This CDR3 is CASTQTSGSKAYNEQFF. The CDR3 nucleotides read TGTGCCAGCACCCAGACCTCCGGGTCCAAGGCCTACAATGAGCAGTTCTTC. The chain couples TRBV5-4 to TRBJ2-1; D gene ambiguous. CDR3 size: 17 residues. Trimming removed 6 bases at V and 2 bases at J, with 21 bases between. Germline assignment: CDR1 SGHNT and CDR2 YYREEE (reference sequence).

The chain has TRBV5-4 and TRBJ2-7; D not resolved. Germline V gene sequence: CDR1 SGHNT, CDR2 YYREEE (reference sequence). V was pared by 4 bases and J by 2 bases, with 10 bases between. CDR3 length: 13 residues. CDR3 nucleotide sequence: TGTGCCAGCAGCGTGGACGGTCCCTACGAGCAGTACTTC. It codes for CASSVDGPYEQYF.

This clonotype has a handful of counts. The V gene is TRBV7-9, the J gene TRBJ1-6; the D is unclear. The V end lost 1 base, the J end lost 7 bases, and 17 bases lay between the germline ends. Germline-derived CDR1 and CDR2 are SEHNR and FQNEAQ (reference sequence). CDR3 length equals 17 residues. CDR3 coding DNA: TGTGCCAGCAGCTTAGGGCCGTTTGACATCCCGAATTCACCCCTCCACTTT. Its translation: CASSLGPFDIPNSPLHF.

J is TRBJ2-2 and V is TRBV12-3 or TRBV12-4; D gene unclear. Between the trimmed V and J ends, which lost 10 bases and 2 bases, there was a span of 26 bases. The CDR3 totals 18 residues. The CDR3 region has the DNA TGTGCCATCTGCCGCCGTTTAACGAAGATGGGCAACACCGGGGAGCTGTTTTTT. Protein product: CAICRRLTKMGNTGELFF.

This chain connects TRBV6-1 to TRBJ2-7, with 8 bases lining up with TRBD2. The V gene end was trimmed by 7 bases and the J gene end by 0 bases; junction bases not matched to a gene: 8. The length of the CDR3 is 15 residues. Germline V gene sequence: CDR1 MNHNS, CDR2 SASEGT. CDR3 sequence (DNA): TGTGCCAGCACCCCAGCTAGCGGGCGCTCCTACGAGCAGTACTTC. This translates into CASTPASGRSYEQYF.

This clonotype was detected ten times or more. J is TRBJ2-2 and V is TRBV12-3 or TRBV12-4; D possibly corresponds to TRBD2 (5 bases). V gave up 5 bases and J gave up 5 bases, with 18 bases separating them. CDR3 length: 16 residues. This CDR3 reads CASSPRVGLGTGELFF. The CDR3 coding sequence is TGTGCCAGCAGTCCGCGGGTCGGGTTAGGTACCGGGGAGCTGTTTTTT.

The V gene is TRBV4-2, the J gene TRBJ2-7; D is perhaps TRBD1 (6 bases). CDR3 length: 14 amino acids. Between the trimmed V and J ends, which lost 4 bases and 0 bases, there was a span of 10 bases. CDR1 and CDR2 from the germline V gene are LGHNA and YNFKEQ. CDR3 bases: TGTGCCAGCAGCCGGGACACTGACTCCTACGAGCAGTACTTC. Its protein is CASSRDTDSYEQYF.

This clonotype was detected ten times or more. The V call is TRBV29-1, the J call TRBJ2-7; D not certain. This CDR3 has 12 residues. V lost 1 base and J lost 3, with 7 bases in between. Germline V gene data show CDR1 as SQVTM and CDR2 as ANQGSEA. The DNA of the CDR3 is TGCAGCGTTGAAGGAGGAAACTACGAGCAGTACTTC. It translates to CSVEGGNYEQYF.

The chain joins TRBV27 to TRBJ2-7; D possibly uses TRBD1 or TRBD2 (5 bases each). V was cut by 5 bases and J by 2 bases, with 13 bases left in between. In germline, CDR1 is MNHEY, CDR2 SMNVEV (reference sequence). The CDR3 loop spans 14 amino acids. CDR3 sequence: CASSRVRGAYEQYF. The CDR3 DNA follows: TGTGCCAGCAGTAGAGTAAGAGGGGCCTACGAGCAGTACTTC.

The sample holds many counts of this clonotype. The chain employs TRBV9 and TRBJ2-7; 9 bases align to TRBD1. The CDR3 is 15 residues long. Germline V gene data show CDR1 as SGDLS and CDR2 as YYNGEE. The junction had 11 bases not matched to a gene; V was cut back by 4 bases and J by 6 bases. CDR3 bases: TGTGCCAGCAGCCCCCGCGTGGGGACAGGGAGCGAGCAGTACTTC. It specifies CASSPRVGTGSEQYF.

There are a few counts of this clonotype. The V and J genes are TRBV27 and TRBJ2-7; the match to TRBD1 covers 8 bases. The J segment lost 3 bases and the V segment lost 0 bases, leaving 10 bases of the junction unmatched. CDR1 is MNHEY and CDR2 is SMNVEV in the germline V gene (reference sequence). The CDR3 extends over 17 amino acids. CDR3 protein: CASSLSTAGTGDYEQYF. The CDR3 nucleotides read TGTGCCAGCAGTTTATCGACGGCCGGGACAGGAGACTACGAGCAGTACTTC.

The chain combines TRBV10-3 with TRBJ1-2, with TRBD1 matching over 12 bases. Germline V gene sequence: CDR1 ENHRY, CDR2 SYGVKD. After removal of 7 bases from V and 4 bases from J, the junction contained 7 bases not matched to a gene. CDR3 size: 15 residues. This chain's CDR3 is CAIKGQGADPYGYTF. CDR3 nucleotides: TGTGCCATCAAGGGACAGGGGGCGGACCCCTATGGCTACACCTTC.

The chain links TRBV7-2 to TRBJ2-1; TRBD2 aligns across 13 bases. The germline gives CDR1 SGHTA, CDR2 FQGNSA. The CDR3 is made up of 16 amino acids. V lost 2 bases and J lost 6; bases outside the gene matches: 4. CDR3 coding DNA: TGTGCCAGCAGCTTAACTAGCGGGAGGGCGTCCAATGAGCAGTTCTTC. It encodes CASSLTSGRASNEQFF.

This clonotype was detected many times. The rearrangement joins TRBV5-1 to TRBJ2-2; 10 bases map to TRBD2. With 3 bases clipped from V and 0 bases from J, the junction kept 8 bases outside the gene matches. The CDR3 length is 18 residues. Looked up from germline, CDR1 is SGHRS and CDR2 is YFSETQ. CDR3 DNA sequence: TGCGCCAGCAGCTATCTAGGAGCGGGAGGGCCGAACACCGGGGAGCTGTTTTTT. Amino acids: CASSYLGAGGPNTGELFF.

The chain uses TRBV24-1 and TRBJ2-3, with 11 bases matching TRBD2. Germline values: CDR1 KGHDR, CDR2 SFDVKD. The V and J ends lost 7 bases and 6 bases, in that order; junction bases with no gene match: 8. This CDR3 region has 15 residues. CDR3: CATSLAGGGTDTQYF. For the CDR3, the DNA is TGTGCCACCAGCCTAGCGGGAGGCGGGACGGATACGCAGTATTTT.

This clonotype was counted a few times. This chain connects TRBV7-2 to TRBJ2-4, with D uncertain. V lost 4 bases and J lost 0, with 10 bases in between. The V gene's germline CDR1 is SGHTA and CDR2 FQGNSA. This CDR3 contains 15 residues. The CDR3 bases are TGTGCCAGCAGCTCTGACCGCCTAGCCAAAAACATTCAGTACTTC. Amino acids: CASSSDRLAKNIQYF.

A word on this clonotype: Because the CDR3's place on the DNA is in doubt, the DNA is left out and the CDR3 is given as listed by TCRdb. The chain recombines TRBV6-2 or TRBV6-3 with TRBJ2-3; the table assigns TRBD1, which was not confirmed against the DNA. Germline V lookup: CDR1 MNHEY, CDR2 SVGEGT. The CDR3 is 14 amino acids long, termini counted. CDR3 in amino acids: CASILDTYTDTQYF.

The V gene is TRBV14, the J gene TRBJ2-2, with 9 nucleotides matching TRBD1. Trimming took 4 bases from V and 6 from J; bases not matched to a gene: 9. This CDR3 is built from 16 residues. CDR1 is SGHDN, CDR2 FVKESK, per germline. The CDR3 sequence: CASSRIPGQGPGELFF. In nucleotides, the CDR3 is TGTGCCAGCAGCCGCATACCGGGACAGGGACCCGGGGAGCTGTTTTTT.

There are many counts of this clonotype. CDR3 nucleotide sequence: TGTGCCATCAAGGACGGCTCCACAGATACGCAGTATTTT. It codes for CAIKDGSTDTQYF. The rearrangement joins TRBV10-3 to TRBJ2-3, with unresolved D. The ends were cut back, 7 bases at V and 2 bases at J, with 10 bases in the middle. The germline V gene has CDR1 ENHRY and CDR2 SYGVKD. This CDR3 has 13 residues.

This clonotype was counted between two and nine times. The chain carries TRBV4-1 and TRBJ2-7, with TRBD1 matching 8 bases. The length of the CDR3 is 14 residues. Losses at the gene ends were 4 bases for V and 3 bases for J; bases not matched to a gene: 5. Germline CDR1 and CDR2: MGHRA and YSYEKL. As DNA, the CDR3 is TGCGCCAGCAGCCCCAGGGGGCAGGGCTACGAGCAGTACTTC. Translated, it gives CASSPRGQGYEQYF.

V is TRBV7-9 and J is TRBJ1-1; 7 nucleotides agree with TRBD1. The V gene's germline CDR1 is SEHNR and CDR2 FQNEAQ (reference sequence). The junction had 3 bases not matched to a gene; V was cut back by 5 bases and J by 0 bases. The CDR3 has 14 amino acids. The CDR3 reads CASSEGQLNTEAFF. The CDR3, as DNA: TGTGCCAGCAGCGAGGGACAGTTGAACACTGAAGCTTTCTTT.

This clonotype was observed a handful of times. V usage is TRBV9 and J usage is TRBJ1-2; D call uncertain. The V gene lost 3 bases and the J gene lost 5 bases, with 8 bases spanning the gap. CDR3 length: 12 amino acids. Germline V gene sequence: CDR1 SGDLS, CDR2 YYNGEE. CDR3 bases: TGTGCCAGCAGCGATGACACATATGGCTACACCTTC. Amino acid sequence: CASSDDTYGYTF. The whole variable domain, filled in from reference TRBV9 and TRBJ1-2, reads DSGVTQTPKHLITATGQRVTLRCSPRSGDLSVYWYQQSLDQGLQFLIQYYNGEERAKGNILERFSAQQFPDLHSELNLSSLELGDSALYFCASSDDTYGYTFGSGTRLTVV.

In its sample, this clonotype was seen a few times. The V call is TRBV5-1, the J call TRBJ2-1; 7 nucleotides match TRBD1. The CDR3 extends over 15 amino acids. In germline, CDR1 is SGHRS, CDR2 YFSETQ. Trimming at V came to 0 bases and at J to 5 bases, leaving 5 bases not matched to a gene. The CDR3 is CASSLGDSSNNEQFF. In DNA form, the CDR3 reads TGCGCCAGCAGCTTGGGGGACAGTAGTAACAATGAGCAGTTCTTC.

This clonotype came up a few times. The rearrangement uses TRBV12-5 and TRBJ2-1; 8 bases are a match to TRBD1. Per germline, CDR1 LGHNT and CDR2 FRNRAP. CDR3 size: 15 residues. The trim removed 1 base at V and 3 bases at J, leaving 2 bases unmatched. The CDR3 DNA is TGTGCTAGTGGTTTGGGGGACAGGAGCTACAATGAGCAGTTCTTC. This encodes CASGLGDRSYNEQFF.

Ten or more counts support this clonotype. CDR3 amino acids: CASSSRTGNTEAFF. In nucleotides, the CDR3 is TGTGCCAGCAGCTCGCGGACAGGGAACACTGAAGCTTTCTTT. The chain is built from TRBV7-9 and TRBJ1-1, with 7 bases aligning to TRBD1. Germline lookup yields CDR1 SEHNR and CDR2 FQNEAQ (reference sequence). The junction had 3 bases not matched to a gene; V was cut back by 4 bases and J by 1 base. The CDR3 sequence is 14 residues long.